The present T cell receptor (beta chain) was sequenced within a study of blood T cell repertoires in COVID-19. Produced via immunoSEQ multiplex PCR; TCRdb's table is partial and in-frame only. The table has a few hundred thousand clones, about 85% seen once. The clonotype was recovered from a young man who had recovered from COVID-19. The source material was peripheral blood.

The CDR3 reads CASSKRDRPKKNTEAFF. For the CDR3, the DNA is TGTGCCAGCAGTAAACGGGACAGACCCAAAAAAAACACTGAAGCTTTCTTT. This chain connects TRBV27 to TRBJ1-1; the match to TRBD1 covers 7 bases. V lost 5 bases and J lost 2; bases outside the gene matches: 14. Germline values: CDR1 MNHEY, CDR2 SMNVEV (reference sequence). The CDR3 length is 17 residues.